This TCR beta chain was sequenced in a study of blood T cell repertoires in COVID-19. Whole-study context: Researchers got acute and convalescent COVID-19 samples from the United States, Italy and Spain. T cells, B-cell-depleted T cells, or PBMCs supplied cDNA or gDNA.

Per the original data handling: Estimates of nucleated cell counts were drawn from the amplification of reference gene primers. Produced via immunoSEQ multiplex PCR; TCRdb's table is partial and in-frame only. V and J calls and clone size are copied from that table; D and trimming were computed from the DNA. The sample records about 150,000 clones, under 80% being singletons. The CDR3 is 16 amino acids. The sequenced sample was peripheral blood. The sequence was obtained from a man aged 55-75 years with acute or convalescent COVID-19. The chain is built from TRBV21-1 and TRBJ2-5; TRBD2, the table's D call, lacks a check against the DNA. TRBV21-1 constitutes a pseudogene. The CDR3 coding sequence is TGTGCCAGCAGCTACCTAGCGGGAGGGCAGGAGGAGACCCAGTACTTC. It yields the protein CASSYLAGGQEETQYF.